This passage covers 9 T cell receptor beta chains from one sample sequenced in a study of graft-versus-host responses after intestinal transplantation. TCRdb's copy holds only in-frame clones and misses some; the assay was immunoSEQ multiplex PCR. This table holds about 47,000 clones, 85% to 95% found once. The specimen was PBMCs, collected about 790 days after a first intestinal transplant, on the day of a second. Source of these receptors: a human patient who received an intestinal transplant, so some T cells may come from the graft donor.

The chain is built from TRBV13 and TRBJ1-2, with 7 bases identical to TRBD1. The CDR3 has 12 residues. The germline CDR1 and CDR2 sequences are PRHDT and FYEKMQ (reference sequence). V trimming: 7 bases; J trimming: 7 bases; junction bases outside the gene matches: 6. The CDR3 DNA sequence: TGTGCCAGCACCGACAGGGTCCTTGGCTACACCTTC. Translated, it gives CASTDRVLGYTF. The full variable domain, completed using reference TRBV13 and TRBJ1-2, is AAGVIQSPRHLIKEKRETATLKCYPIPRHDTVYWYQQGPGQDPQFLISFYEKMQSDKGSIPDRFSAQQFSDYHSELNMSSLELGDSALYFCASTDRVLGYTFGSGTRLTVV.

J is TRBJ1-4 and V is TRBV5-1; 7 nucleotides line up with TRBD1. The CDR3 length is 15 residues. The V gene's germline CDR1 is SGHRS and CDR2 YFSETQ. The junction had 7 bases not matched to a gene; V was cut back by 3 bases and J by 5 bases. The DNA of the CDR3 is TGCGCCAGCAGCTCGACAGGGAGGGGGAATGAAAAACTGTTTTTT. Translated: CASSSTGRGNEKLFF. Full variable domain (outside the CDR3, taken from reference TRBV5-1 and TRBJ1-4): KAGVTQTPRYLIKTRGQQVTLSCSPISGHRSVSWYQQTPGQGLQFLFEYFSETQRNKGNFPGRFSGRQFSNSRSEMNVSTLELGDSALYLCASSSTGRGNEKLFFGSGTQLSVL.

This clone has just one count. The chain is built from TRBV20-1 and TRBJ2-3, with D uncertain. CDR1 DFQATT and CDR2 SNEGSKA come from the germline V gene (reference sequence). The CDR3 spans 11 residues. Trimming took off 3 bases at V and 7 bases at J, with 8 bases between the two ends. The DNA for the CDR3 is TGCAGTGCTAGCGAGATGAATACGCAGTATTTT. As protein: CSASEMNTQYF.

On this clone itself: Other nucleotide sequences from this sample produce the same CDR3. The rearrangement links TRBV7-6 to TRBJ2-2; a weak D match, TRBD1 (6 bases). From germline, CDR1 is SGHVS and CDR2 FNYEAQ. The CDR3 runs to 15 residues. The ends were cut back, 3 bases at V and 7 bases at J, with 15 bases in the middle. The CDR3, as DNA: TGTGCCAGCAGCTTGGGGGCCAGCAGGGGCGGGGAGCTGTTTTTT. Its translation is CASSLGASRGGELFF.

The gene calls are TRBV15 and TRBJ1-3, with D unresolved. The CDR3 has 16 residues. Per the germline V gene, CDR1 is LNHNV and CDR2 is YYDKDF (reference sequence). With 2 bases removed from V and 3 bases from J, the gap between germline ends came to 14 bases. The CDR3 DNA reads as TGTGCCACCAGCAGAAATTCGCGGGTCGGTGGAAACACCATATATTTT. This sequence encodes CATSRNSRVGGNTIYF.

This chain joins TRBV11-2 and TRBJ2-7; D may be TRBD2 (6 bases). The CDR3 sequence is 14 residues long. Germline assignment: CDR1 SGHAT and CDR2 FQNNGV. V was trimmed by 6 bases and J by 2 bases, leaving 14 bases between them. The CDR3 coding sequence is TGTGCCAGCAGTCCGCATACTAGCCCCTACGAGCAGTACTTC. It encodes CASSPHTSPYEQYF.

V is TRBV13 and J is TRBJ2-1; 10 nucleotides align to TRBD1. Germline V gene sequence: CDR1 PRHDT, CDR2 FYEKMQ (reference sequence). V trimming: 6 bases; J trimming: 8 bases; junction bases outside the gene matches: 28. The CDR3 is made up of 21 amino acids. CDR3 nucleotide sequence: TGTGCCAGCAGGACCGGGACAGGGGACACAGACGGAAAACTAGCATTCCATGAGCAGTTCTTC. Translation gives CASRTGTGDTDGKLAFHEQFF.

This clone was seen a single time. V and J are TRBV28 and TRBJ2-3, with D perhaps matching TRBD1 (5 bases). The V end lost 0 bases, the J end lost 1 base, and 23 bases lay between the germline ends. CDR3 length: 20 amino acids. Germline V gives CDR1 MDHEN, CDR2 SYDVKM. CDR3 nucleotide sequence: TGTGCCAGCAGTTTATGCCCGCCTCGTGACAGTGATCCCCGCACAGATACGCAGTATTTT. Protein: CASSLCPPRDSDPRTDTQYF.

This clone is a singleton in its sample. The rearrangement joins TRBV5-1 to TRBJ2-3; 10 nucleotides align to TRBD2. CDR1 and CDR2 from the germline V gene are SGHRS and YFSETQ. Trimming cost V 6 bases and J 0 bases; bases outside gene matches: 4. The length of the CDR3 is 15 residues. The CDR3 DNA follows: TGCGCCAGCACTGTGACTAGCGGGAGCACAGATACGCAGTATTTT. Its protein is CASTVTSGSTDTQYF.